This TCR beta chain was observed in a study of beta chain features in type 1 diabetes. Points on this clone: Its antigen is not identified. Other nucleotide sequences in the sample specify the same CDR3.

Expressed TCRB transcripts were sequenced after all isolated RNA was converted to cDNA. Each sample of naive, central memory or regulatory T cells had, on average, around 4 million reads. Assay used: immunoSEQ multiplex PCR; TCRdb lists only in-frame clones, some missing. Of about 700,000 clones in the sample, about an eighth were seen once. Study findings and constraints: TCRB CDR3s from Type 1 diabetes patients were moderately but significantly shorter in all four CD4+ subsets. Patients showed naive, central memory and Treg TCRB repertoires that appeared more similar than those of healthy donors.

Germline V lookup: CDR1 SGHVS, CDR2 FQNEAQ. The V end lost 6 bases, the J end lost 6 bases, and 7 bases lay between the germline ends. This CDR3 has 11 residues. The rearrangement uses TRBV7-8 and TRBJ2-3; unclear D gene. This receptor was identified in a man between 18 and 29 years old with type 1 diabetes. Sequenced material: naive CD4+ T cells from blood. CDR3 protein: CASSLRDTQYF. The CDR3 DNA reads TGTGCCAGCAGTTTACGGGATACGCAGTATTTT.